These 6 T cell receptor beta chains came from one sample sequenced in a study of a mutant IDH1 vaccine in newly diagnosed glioma. Clones were sequenced by immunoSEQ multiplex PCR, and TCRdb holds only the in-frame ones, with some missing. The data hold 41,000 or so clones, with around 76% observed a single time. Sample time point: week 23, last vaccination. The vaccine gave 300 ug of a 20-mer mutant IDH1 peptide subcutaneously per dose. These receptors have no known antigen. The specimen comprised PBMCs, sampled from a glioma patient whose treatment included an IDH1 peptide vaccine. The receptors originated from a middle-aged woman with glioma. Some clones in this sample may be carry-over from other donors' samples.

V is TRBV7-9 and J is TRBJ2-3; a weak D match, TRBD2 (6 bases). The ends were cut back, 2 bases at V and 6 bases at J, with 12 bases in the middle. The CDR3 sequence is 14 residues long. Germline CDR1 SEHNR, CDR2 FQNEAQ (reference sequence). The chain's CDR3 is CASSLPLAPDTQYF. The CDR3 DNA follows: TGTGCCAGCAGCTTACCACTAGCTCCGGATACGCAGTATTTT.

The chain combines TRBV19 with TRBJ2-6; D uncertain. CDR1 and CDR2 (germline): LNHDA, SQIVND (reference sequence). The CDR3 is 14 residues long. Trimming left V 6 bases short and J 4 bases short, with 10 bases between. This CDR3 reads CASRGMEGANVLTF. The CDR3 DNA reads as TGTGCCAGTAGGGGAATGGAGGGGGCCAACGTCCTGACTTTC. The full variable domain, rest sourced from reference TRBV19 and TRBJ2-6, is DGGITQSPKYLFRKEGQNVTLSCEQNLNHDAMYWYRQDPGQGLRLIYYSQIVNDFQKGDIAEGYSVSREKKESFPLTVTSAQKNPTAFYLCASRGMEGANVLTFGAGSRLTVL.

V gene TRBV19 combines with J gene TRBJ1-1; no reliable D call. Trimming removed 7 bases from V and 4 bases from J, with 13 bases in between. This CDR3 region has 13 residues. The germline gives CDR1 LNHDA, CDR2 SQIVND (reference sequence). CDR3 in amino acids: CASNPVVGTEAFF. The CDR3 region has the DNA TGTGCCAGTAACCCCGTCGTTGGCACTGAAGCTTTCTTT.

The rearrangement links TRBV5-4 to TRBJ2-7; D is undetermined. Germline V CDR1 and CDR2: SGHNT, YYREEE (reference sequence). The V and J ends lost 2 bases and 3 bases respectively, with 9 bases between them. The CDR3 length is 13 residues. The CDR3 DNA sequence: TGTGCCAGCAGCTTTAGGCCGGACTACGAGCAGTACTTC. Translated: CASSFRPDYEQYF.

This clone was seen once. The J gene is TRBJ1-4, the V gene TRBV9, with D tentatively TRBD1 (5 bases). Trimming pared 6 bases from V and 5 bases from J, leaving 8 bases between. Germline V gene data show CDR1 as SGDLS and CDR2 as YYNGEE. The CDR3 totals 12 residues. CDR3 in DNA: TGTGCCAGCACGGACATGAATGAAAAACTGTTTTTT. It specifies CASTDMNEKLFF.

The V gene is TRBV7-8, the J gene TRBJ1-3, with D uncertain. Germline-derived CDR1 and CDR2 are SGHVS and FQNEAQ. The CDR3 totals 13 residues. Trimming cost V 3 bases and J 7 bases, with 10 bases left between them. In nucleotides, the CDR3 is TGTGCCAGCAGCTTCTCCCCCGGTAACACCATATATTTT. Encoded protein: CASSFSPGNTIYF.